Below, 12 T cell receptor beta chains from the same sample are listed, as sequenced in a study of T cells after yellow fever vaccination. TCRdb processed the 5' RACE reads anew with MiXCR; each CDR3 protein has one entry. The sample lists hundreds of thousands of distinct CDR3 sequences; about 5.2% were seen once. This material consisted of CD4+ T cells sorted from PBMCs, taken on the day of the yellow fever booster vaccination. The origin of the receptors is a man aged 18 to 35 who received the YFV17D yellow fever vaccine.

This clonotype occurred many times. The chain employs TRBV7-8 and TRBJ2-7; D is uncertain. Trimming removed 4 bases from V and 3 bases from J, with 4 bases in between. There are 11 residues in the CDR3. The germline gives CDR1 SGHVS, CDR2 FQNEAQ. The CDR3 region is CASSSYYEQYF. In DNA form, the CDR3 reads TGTGCCAGCAGCTCCTACTACGAGCAGTACTTC.

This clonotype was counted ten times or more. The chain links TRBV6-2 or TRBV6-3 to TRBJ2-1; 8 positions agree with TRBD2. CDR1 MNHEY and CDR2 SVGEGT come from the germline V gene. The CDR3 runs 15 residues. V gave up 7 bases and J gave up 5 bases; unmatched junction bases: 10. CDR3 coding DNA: TGTGCCAGCACCGGGCGGCGGGGGGCAAACAATGAGCAGTTCTTC. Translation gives CASTGRRGANNEQFF.

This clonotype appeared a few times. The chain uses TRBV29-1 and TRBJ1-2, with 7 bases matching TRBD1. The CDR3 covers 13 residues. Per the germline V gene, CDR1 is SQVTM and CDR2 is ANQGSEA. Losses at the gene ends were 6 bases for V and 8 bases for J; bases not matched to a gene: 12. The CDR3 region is CSVVQGVLGGYTF. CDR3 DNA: TGCAGCGTGGTTCAGGGGGTCCTTGGGGGCTACACCTTC.

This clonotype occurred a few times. The DNA of the CDR3 is TGTGCCAGCAAATCCGGGACAGGGAGCCAAGAGACCCAGTACTTC. Residues: CASKSGTGSQETQYF. The rearrangement joins TRBV25-1 to TRBJ2-5; 9 nucleotides agree with TRBD1. CDR1 and CDR2 (germline): MGHDK, SYGVNS. This CDR3 comprises 15 residues. The V segment lost 7 bases and the J segment 1 base; nucleotides outside the gene matches: 7.

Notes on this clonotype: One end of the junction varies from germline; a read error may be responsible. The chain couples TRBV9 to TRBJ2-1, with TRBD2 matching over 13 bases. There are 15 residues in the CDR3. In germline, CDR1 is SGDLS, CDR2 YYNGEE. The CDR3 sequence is CASSAGTSGDYEEFF. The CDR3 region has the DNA TGTGCCAGCAGCGCCGGGACTAGCGGGGACTATGAGGAGTTCTTC.

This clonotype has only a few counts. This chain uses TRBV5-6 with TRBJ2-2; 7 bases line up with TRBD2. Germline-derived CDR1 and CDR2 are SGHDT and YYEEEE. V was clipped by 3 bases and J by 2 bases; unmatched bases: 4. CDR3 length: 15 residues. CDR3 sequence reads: CASSWGGYNTGELFF. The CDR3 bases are TGTGCCAGCAGCTGGGGGGGATACAACACCGGGGAGCTGTTTTTT.

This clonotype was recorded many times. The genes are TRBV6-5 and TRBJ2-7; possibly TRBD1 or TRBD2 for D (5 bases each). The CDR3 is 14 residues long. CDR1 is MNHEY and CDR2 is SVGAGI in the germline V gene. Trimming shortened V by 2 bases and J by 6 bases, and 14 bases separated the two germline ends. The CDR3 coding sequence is TGTGCCAGCAGTTACGGGACCCCCCTCGGCGAGCAGTACTTC. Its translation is CASSYGTPLGEQYF.

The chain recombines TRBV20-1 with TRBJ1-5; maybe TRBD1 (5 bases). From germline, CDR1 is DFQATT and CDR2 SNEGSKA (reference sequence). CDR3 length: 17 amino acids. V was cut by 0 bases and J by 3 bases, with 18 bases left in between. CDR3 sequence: CSAREPGGGWYNQPQHF. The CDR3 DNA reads TGCAGTGCTAGAGAACCTGGTGGGGGTTGGTACAATCAGCCCCAGCATTTT.

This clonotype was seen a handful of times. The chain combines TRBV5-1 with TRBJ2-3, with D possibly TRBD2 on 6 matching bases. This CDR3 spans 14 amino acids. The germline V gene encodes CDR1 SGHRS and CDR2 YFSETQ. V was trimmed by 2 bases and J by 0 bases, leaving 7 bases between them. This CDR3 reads CASSFTSSTDTQYF. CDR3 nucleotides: TGCGCCAGCAGCTTTACTAGCAGCACAGATACGCAGTATTTT.

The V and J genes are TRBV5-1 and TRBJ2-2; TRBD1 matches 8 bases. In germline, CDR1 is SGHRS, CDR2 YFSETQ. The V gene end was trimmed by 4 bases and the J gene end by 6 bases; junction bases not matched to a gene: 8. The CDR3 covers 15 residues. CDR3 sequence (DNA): TGCGCCAGCAGCCAAAGGACAGGGCGCCCCGGGGAGCTGTTTTTT. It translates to CASSQRTGRPGELFF.

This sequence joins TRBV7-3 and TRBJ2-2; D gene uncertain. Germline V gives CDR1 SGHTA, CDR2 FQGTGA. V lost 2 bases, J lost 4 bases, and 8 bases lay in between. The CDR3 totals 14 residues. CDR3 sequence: CASSLGRTTGELFF. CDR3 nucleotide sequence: TGTGCCAGCAGCTTAGGACGGACCACCGGGGAGCTGTTTTTT.

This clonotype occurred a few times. The CDR3 coding sequence is TGTGCCAGCAGCAGAGTGATGGGGGAAAAACTGTTTTTT. It is translated as CASSRVMGEKLFF. The chain combines TRBV7-8 with TRBJ1-4; D is ambiguous. Germline assignment: CDR1 SGHVS and CDR2 FQNEAQ. CDR3 size: 13 residues. Trimming took off 5 bases at V and 8 bases at J, with 12 bases between the two ends. Drawing the rest from reference TRBV7-8 and TRBJ1-4, the complete variable domain is GAGVSQSPRYKVAKRGQDVALRCDPISGHVSLFWYQQALGQGPEFLTYFQNEAQLDKSGLPSDRFFAERPEGSVSTLKIQRTQQEDSAVYLCASSRVMGEKLFFGSGTQLSVL.